This TCR beta chain was identified in a study of cytomegalovirus exposure and HLA in healthy donors. The CDR3 is 14 residues long. Study-wide findings and caveats: Earlier findings revealed that most TCR beta V segments proved productive either about 87% or about 30% of the time. In a later analysis, most CMV-associated TCR beta chains appeared HLA-restricted. The study labeled 150 to 200 TCR beta chains cytomegalovirus-associated. Among donors in an Asian-associated ancestry cluster, a later analysis reportedly found fewer N-insertions than the roughly 650-donor mean.

Amplification used 60 Vbeta primers and 13 Jbeta primers. TCRdb keeps only in-frame clones here, not all; method: immunoSEQ multiplex PCR. The table lists roughly 120,000 clones, 74% of them singletons. Points on this clone: Antigen unknown.

This receptor was identified in a woman aged 45-59 years in good health and CMV-seropositive. The sequencing sample was made of PBMCs. This chain connects TRBV21-1 to TRBJ2-7; the listed D gene, TRBD2, was not tested against the DNA. TRBV21-1 is noted as a pseudogene. The DNA of the CDR3 is TGTGCCAGCAGCAAGAGTCCGAGAAACTACGAGCAGTACTTC. This encodes CASSKSPRNYEQYF.